Reported below is one T cell receptor (beta chain). Produced via immunoSEQ multiplex PCR; TCRdb's table is partial and in-frame only. Counted here are about 74,000 clones, approximately 95% occurring once; the ten biggest clones make up less than 2%. This entry comes from a study of cytomegalovirus exposure and HLA in healthy donors. The germline CDR1 and CDR2 sequences are SEHNR and FQNEAQ (reference sequence). V dropped 5 bases and J dropped 4 bases, with 9 bases sitting between them. The CDR3 runs to 13 residues. The sequenced material came from PBMCs. The source of this sequence is a man younger than 30 in good health and CMV-seropositive. The rearrangement joins TRBV7-9 to TRBJ1-5; weak D call: TRBD1 (6 bases). This chain's CDR3 is CASSPGQNQPQHF. For the CDR3, the DNA is TGTGCCAGCAGCCCCGGACAGAATCAGCCCCAGCATTTT.